Detailed here is one T cell receptor beta chain. Its specificity is not known. Only in-frame clones appear in the TCRdb table, and some are missing; sequencing was by immunoSEQ multiplex PCR. The top ten hold roughly 2% of the sample, which has 55,000 to 70,000 clones, 75% to 90% seen once. These data originate in a study of lymphopenia after photon versus proton radiotherapy. Study-wide results and limits: Post-nadir TCR diversity decline inversely tracked overall survival among those who died. Under photons, naive T cells and diversity fell while effector/memory populations rose. After lymphocyte nadir, photon-treated repertoires showed oligoclonal expansion, especially CD8+ Temra.

V was shortened by 5 bases and J by 2 bases, with 15 bases between the two germline ends. Germline V lookup: CDR1 MNHEY, CDR2 SMNVEV (reference sequence). The CDR3 has 15 residues. The origin of this receptor is a man in his forties with gastric cancer. The material sequenced was peripheral blood, taken from a patient treated with photon-based radiotherapy. The chain links TRBV27 to TRBJ2-5; perhaps D is TRBD1 or TRBD2 (5 bases each). The CDR3, as DNA: TGTGCCAGCAGTACCCGGGACGGGACGCAAGAGACCCAGTACTTC. Its translation: CASSTRDGTQETQYF.